Included here is one TCR beta chain sequence, with context. This record comes from a study of radiotherapy plus CTLA-4 blockade in lung cancer. CTLA-4 blockade with ipilimumab, together with focal radiation, was given to patients with chemo-refractory metastatic non-small-cell lung cancer. TCRdb keeps only in-frame clones here, not all; method: immunoSEQ multiplex PCR. The sample has tens of thousands of clones, around 81% seen once; the top ten hold less than 4%. The specimen comprised peripheral blood, sampled from a patient treated with radiotherapy plus ipilimumab. This TCR was sampled from a human donor with non-small cell lung cancer who had a partial response to radiotherapy plus ipilimumab. Some clones in this sample may be carry-over from other donors' samples.

The CDR3 loop reads CASSLQGNEQFF. In nucleotides, the CDR3 is TGCGCCAGCAGCTTGCAGGGGAATGAGCAGTTCTTC. The V call is TRBV5-1, the J call TRBJ2-1, with D maybe TRBD1 (6 bases). V was shortened by 1 base and J by 7 bases, with 6 bases between the two germline ends. In germline, CDR1 is SGHRS, CDR2 YFSETQ. This CDR3 has 12 amino acids.